The T cell receptor beta chain under discussion was sequenced for a study of blood T cell repertoires in COVID-19. Across the study: Sites across the United States, Italy and Spain contributed samples from acute and convalescent COVID-19.

Trimming removed 1 base from V and 3 bases from J, with 3 bases in between. Germline V lookup: CDR1 SGHDN, CDR2 FVKESK. The CDR3 covers 12 residues. Study members were between roughly 18 and 100 years old and lived in some 22 US regions. Categorization into cohorts depended on clinical history that participants reported. Source study methods: Amplification of reference gene primers provided the estimated nucleated cell counts. Profiling relied on immunoSEQ multiplex PCR, and the TCRdb table lists in-frame clones only, not all of them. The DNA gave D and trimming, while V, J and clone size come from that table. The table shows 380,000 or so clones, with 88% occurring only once.

The TCR comes from a middle-aged woman with acute COVID-19. V is TRBV14 and J is TRBJ1-2; unclear D gene. What was sequenced was PBMCs or T cells enriched from blood (not recorded which). The CDR3 region is CASSQADYGYTF. The CDR3 DNA is TGTGCCAGCAGCCAAGCGGACTATGGCTACACCTTC.